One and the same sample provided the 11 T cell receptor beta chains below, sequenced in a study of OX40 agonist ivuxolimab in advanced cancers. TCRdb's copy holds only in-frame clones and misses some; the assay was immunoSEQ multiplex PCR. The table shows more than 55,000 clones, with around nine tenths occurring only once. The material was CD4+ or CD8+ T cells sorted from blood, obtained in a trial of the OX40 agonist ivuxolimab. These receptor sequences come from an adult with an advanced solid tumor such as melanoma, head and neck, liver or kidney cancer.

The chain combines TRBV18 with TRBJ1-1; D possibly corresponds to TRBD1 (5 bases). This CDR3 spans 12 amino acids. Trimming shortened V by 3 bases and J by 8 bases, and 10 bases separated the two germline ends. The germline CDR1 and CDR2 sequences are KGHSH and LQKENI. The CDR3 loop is CASSPLQGEAFF. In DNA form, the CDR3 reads TGTGCCAGCTCACCTCTGCAGGGCGAAGCTTTCTTT.

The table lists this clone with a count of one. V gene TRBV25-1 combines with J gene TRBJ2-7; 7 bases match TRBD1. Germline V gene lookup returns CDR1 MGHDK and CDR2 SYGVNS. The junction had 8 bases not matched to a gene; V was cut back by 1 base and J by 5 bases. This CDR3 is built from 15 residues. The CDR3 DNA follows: TGTGCCAGCAGTGAATTCCCCACAGGGGTACACGAGCAGTACTTC. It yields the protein CASSEFPTGVHEQYF.

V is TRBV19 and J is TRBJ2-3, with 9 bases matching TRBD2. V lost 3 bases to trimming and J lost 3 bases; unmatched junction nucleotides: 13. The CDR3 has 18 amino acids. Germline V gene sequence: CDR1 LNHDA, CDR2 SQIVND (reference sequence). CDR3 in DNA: TGTGCCAGTAGTATCGGGCGGGGGGGCTCAGGTGGAACAGATACGCAGTATTTT. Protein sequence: CASSIGRGGSGGTDTQYF.

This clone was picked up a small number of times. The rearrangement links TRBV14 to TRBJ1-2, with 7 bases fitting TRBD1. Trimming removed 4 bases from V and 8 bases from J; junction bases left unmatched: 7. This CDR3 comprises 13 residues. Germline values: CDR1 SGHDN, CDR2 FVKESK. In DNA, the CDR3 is TGTGCCAGCAGCCTCCGGGACAGCGGAGGCTACACCTTC. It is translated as CASSLRDSGGYTF.

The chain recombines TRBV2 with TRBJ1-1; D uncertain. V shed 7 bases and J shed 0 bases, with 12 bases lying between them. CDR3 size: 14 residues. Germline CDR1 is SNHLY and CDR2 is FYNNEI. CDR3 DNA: TGTGCCAGCAACGAAGGGCCCATGAACACTGAAGCTTTCTTT. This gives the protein CASNEGPMNTEAFF.

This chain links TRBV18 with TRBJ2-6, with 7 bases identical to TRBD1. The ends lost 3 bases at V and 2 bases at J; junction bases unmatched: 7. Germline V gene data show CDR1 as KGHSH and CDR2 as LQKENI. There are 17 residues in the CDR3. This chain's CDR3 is CASSPTRQGAGANVLTF. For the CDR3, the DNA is TGTGCCAGCTCACCCACCAGACAGGGCGCTGGGGCCAACGTCCTGACTTTC.

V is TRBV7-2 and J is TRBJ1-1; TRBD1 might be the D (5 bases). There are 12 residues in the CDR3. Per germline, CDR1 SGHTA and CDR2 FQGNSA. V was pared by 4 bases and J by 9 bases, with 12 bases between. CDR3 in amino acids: CASSWRDGKAFF. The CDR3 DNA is TGTGCCAGCAGCTGGCGGGACGGGAAAGCTTTCTTT.

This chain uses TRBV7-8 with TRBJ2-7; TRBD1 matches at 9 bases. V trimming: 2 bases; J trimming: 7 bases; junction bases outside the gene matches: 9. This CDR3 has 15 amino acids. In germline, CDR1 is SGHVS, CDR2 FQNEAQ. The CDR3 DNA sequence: TGTGCCAGCAGCTTAAACCGAGACAGGGGGAAAGAGCAGTACTTC. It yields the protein CASSLNRDRGKEQYF. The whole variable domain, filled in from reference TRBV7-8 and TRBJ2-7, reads GAGVSQSPRYKVAKRGQDVALRCDPISGHVSLFWYQQALGQGPEFLTYFQNEAQLDKSGLPSDRFFAERPEGSVSTLKIQRTQQEDSAVYLCASSLNRDRGKEQYFGPGTRLTVT.

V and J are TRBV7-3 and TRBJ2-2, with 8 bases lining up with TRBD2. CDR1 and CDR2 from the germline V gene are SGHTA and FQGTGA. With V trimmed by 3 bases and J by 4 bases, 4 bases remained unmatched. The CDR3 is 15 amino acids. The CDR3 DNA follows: TGTGCCAGCAGCTTTGGGCTAGCGGGCACCGGGGAGCTGTTTTTT. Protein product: CASSFGLAGTGELFF.

This CDR3 is CASSKTGINYGYTF. DNA of the CDR3: TGTGCCAGCAGTAAGACAGGGATCAACTATGGCTACACCTTC. V and J are TRBV6-5 and TRBJ1-2; 7 bases are shared with TRBD1. The CDR3 consists of 14 residues. The V segment lost 5 bases and the J segment 2 bases; nucleotides outside the gene matches: 5. Germline CDR1 is MNHEY and CDR2 is SVGAGI.

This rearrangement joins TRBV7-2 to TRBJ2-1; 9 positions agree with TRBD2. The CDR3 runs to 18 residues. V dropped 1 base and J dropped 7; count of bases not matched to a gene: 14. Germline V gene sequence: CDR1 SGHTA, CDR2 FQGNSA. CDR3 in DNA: TGTGCCAGCAGCTTAGTCGTTGGGCTAGCGGGGAAGGGAAATGAGCAGTTCTTC. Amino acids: CASSLVVGLAGKGNEQFF.